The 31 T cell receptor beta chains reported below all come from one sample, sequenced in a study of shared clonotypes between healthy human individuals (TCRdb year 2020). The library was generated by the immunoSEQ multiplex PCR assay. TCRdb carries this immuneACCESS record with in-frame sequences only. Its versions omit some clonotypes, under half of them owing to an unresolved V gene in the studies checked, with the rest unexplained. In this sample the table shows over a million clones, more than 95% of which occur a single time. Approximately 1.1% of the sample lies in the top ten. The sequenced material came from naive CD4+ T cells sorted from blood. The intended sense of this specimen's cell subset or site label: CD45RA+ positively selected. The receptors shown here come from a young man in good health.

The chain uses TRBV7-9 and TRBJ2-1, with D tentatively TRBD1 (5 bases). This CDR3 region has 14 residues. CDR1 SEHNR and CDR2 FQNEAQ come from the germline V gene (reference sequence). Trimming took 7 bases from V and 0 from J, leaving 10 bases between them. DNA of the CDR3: TGTGCCAGCATCGGACAAAGCTCCTACAATGAGCAGTTCTTC. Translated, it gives CASIGQSSYNEQFF.

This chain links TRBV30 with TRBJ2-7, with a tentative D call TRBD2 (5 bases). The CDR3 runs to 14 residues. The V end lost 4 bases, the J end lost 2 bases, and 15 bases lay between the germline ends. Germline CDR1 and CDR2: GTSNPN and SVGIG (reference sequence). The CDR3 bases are TGTGCCTGGAAAAAAGCGCGGGTCCCCTACGAGCAGTACTTC. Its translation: CAWKKARVPYEQYF.

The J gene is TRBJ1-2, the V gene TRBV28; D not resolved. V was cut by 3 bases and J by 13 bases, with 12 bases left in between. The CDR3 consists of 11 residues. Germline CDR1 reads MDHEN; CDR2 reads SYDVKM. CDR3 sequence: CASSFSAGFTF. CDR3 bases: TGTGCCAGCAGTTTCAGCGCGGGGTTCACCTTC.

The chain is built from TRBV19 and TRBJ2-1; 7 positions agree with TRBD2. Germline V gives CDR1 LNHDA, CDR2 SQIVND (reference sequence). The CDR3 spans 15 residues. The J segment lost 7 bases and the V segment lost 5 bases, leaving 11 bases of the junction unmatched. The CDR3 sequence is CASSPRGGRRNEQFF. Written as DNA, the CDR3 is TGTGCCAGTAGTCCACGTGGCGGGAGAAGGAATGAGCAGTTCTTC.

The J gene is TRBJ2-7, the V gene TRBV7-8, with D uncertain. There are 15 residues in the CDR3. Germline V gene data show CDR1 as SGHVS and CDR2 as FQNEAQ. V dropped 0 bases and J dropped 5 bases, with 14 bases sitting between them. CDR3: CASSLARGLYNEQYF. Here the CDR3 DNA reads TGTGCCAGCAGCTTAGCGCGTGGTCTGTACAACGAGCAGTACTTC.

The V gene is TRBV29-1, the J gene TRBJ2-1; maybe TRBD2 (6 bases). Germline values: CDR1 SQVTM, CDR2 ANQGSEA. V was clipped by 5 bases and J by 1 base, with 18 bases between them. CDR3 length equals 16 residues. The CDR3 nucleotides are TGCAGCGTTTTTTTCCCTATAGCGGATTCCTACAATGAGCAGTTCTTC. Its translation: CSVFFPIADSYNEQFF.

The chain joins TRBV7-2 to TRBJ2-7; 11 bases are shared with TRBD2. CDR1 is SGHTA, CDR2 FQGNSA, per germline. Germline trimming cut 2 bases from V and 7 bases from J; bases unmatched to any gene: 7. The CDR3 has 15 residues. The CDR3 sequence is CASSLIAGGPGEQYF. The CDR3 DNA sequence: TGTGCCAGCAGCTTAATAGCGGGAGGGCCTGGGGAGCAGTACTTC. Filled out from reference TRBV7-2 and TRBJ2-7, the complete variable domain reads GAGVSQSPSNKVTEKGKDVELRCDPISGHTALYWYRQSLGQGLEFLIYFQGNSAPDKSGLPSDRFSAERTGGSVSTLTIQRTQQEDSAVYLCASSLIAGGPGEQYFGPGTRLTVT.

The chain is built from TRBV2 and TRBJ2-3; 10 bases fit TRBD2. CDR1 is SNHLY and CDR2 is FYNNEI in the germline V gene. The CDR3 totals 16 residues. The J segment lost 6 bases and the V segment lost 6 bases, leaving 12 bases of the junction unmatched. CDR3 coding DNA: TGTGCCAGCAGAAGCAGGCTAGCGGGAGATGGGGATACGCAGTATTTT. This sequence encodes CASRSRLAGDGDTQYF.

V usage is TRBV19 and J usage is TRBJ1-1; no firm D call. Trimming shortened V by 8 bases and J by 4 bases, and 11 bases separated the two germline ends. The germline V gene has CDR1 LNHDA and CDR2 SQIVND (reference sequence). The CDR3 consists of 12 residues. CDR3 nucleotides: TGTGCCAGTGAAGGGCGAACCACTGAAGCTTTCTTT. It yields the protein CASEGRTTEAFF. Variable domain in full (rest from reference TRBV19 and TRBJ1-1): DGGITQSPKYLFRKEGQNVTLSCEQNLNHDAMYWYRQDPGQGLRLIYYSQIVNDFQKGDIAEGYSVSREKKESFPLTVTSAQKNPTAFYLCASEGRTTEAFFGQGTRLTVV.

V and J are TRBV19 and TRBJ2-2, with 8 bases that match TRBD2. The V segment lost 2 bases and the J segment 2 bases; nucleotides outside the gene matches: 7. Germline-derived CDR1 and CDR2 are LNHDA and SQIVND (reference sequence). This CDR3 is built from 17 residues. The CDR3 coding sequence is TGTGCCAGTAGTATAAAGGGACTAGGGTTAAACACCGGGGAGCTGTTTTTT. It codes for CASSIKGLGLNTGELFF.

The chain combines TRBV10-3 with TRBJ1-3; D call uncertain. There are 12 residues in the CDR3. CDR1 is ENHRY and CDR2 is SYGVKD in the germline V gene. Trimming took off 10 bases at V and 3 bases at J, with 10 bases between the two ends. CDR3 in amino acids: CATKENGNTIYF. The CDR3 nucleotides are TGTGCCACCAAGGAAAATGGAAACACCATATATTTT.

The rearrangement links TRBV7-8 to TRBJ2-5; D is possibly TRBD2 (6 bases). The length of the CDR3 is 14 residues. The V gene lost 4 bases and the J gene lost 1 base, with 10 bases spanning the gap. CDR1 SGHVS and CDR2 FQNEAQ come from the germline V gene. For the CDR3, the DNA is TGTGCCAGCAGCTCGCGTAGCGGCCAAGAGACCCAGTACTTC. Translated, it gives CASSSRSGQETQYF.

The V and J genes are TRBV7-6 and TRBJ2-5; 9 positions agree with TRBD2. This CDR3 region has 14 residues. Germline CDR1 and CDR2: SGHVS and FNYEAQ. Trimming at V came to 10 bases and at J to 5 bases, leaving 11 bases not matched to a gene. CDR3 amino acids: CATSGGRADETQYF. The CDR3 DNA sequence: TGTGCCACAAGTGGCGGGAGGGCCGATGAGACCCAGTACTTC.

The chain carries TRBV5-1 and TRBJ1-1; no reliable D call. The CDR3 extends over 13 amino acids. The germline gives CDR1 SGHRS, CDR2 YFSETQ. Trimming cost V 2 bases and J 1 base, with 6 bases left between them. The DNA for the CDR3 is TGCGCCAGCAGCTTTGACGGGAACACTGAAGCTTTCTTT. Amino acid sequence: CASSFDGNTEAFF.

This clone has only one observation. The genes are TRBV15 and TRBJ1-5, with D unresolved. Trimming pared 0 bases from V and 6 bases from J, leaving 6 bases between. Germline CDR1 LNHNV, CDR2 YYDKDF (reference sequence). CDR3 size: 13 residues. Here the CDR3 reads CATSRDKIQPQHF. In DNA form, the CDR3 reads TGTGCCACCAGCAGAGACAAGATTCAGCCCCAGCATTTT.

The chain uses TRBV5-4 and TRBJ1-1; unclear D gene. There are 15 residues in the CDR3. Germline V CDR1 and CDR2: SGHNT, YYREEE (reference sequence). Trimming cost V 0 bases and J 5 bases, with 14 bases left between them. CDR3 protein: CASSLAGQRETEAFF. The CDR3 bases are TGTGCCAGCAGCTTGGCCGGGCAGAGAGAGACTGAAGCTTTCTTT.

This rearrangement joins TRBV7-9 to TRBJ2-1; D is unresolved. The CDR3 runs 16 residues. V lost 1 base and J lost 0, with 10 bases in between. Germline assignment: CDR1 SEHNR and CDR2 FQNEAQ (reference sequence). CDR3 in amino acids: CASSLVIRSSYNEQFF. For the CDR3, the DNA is TGTGCCAGCAGCTTAGTTATTCGGAGCTCCTACAATGAGCAGTTCTTC.

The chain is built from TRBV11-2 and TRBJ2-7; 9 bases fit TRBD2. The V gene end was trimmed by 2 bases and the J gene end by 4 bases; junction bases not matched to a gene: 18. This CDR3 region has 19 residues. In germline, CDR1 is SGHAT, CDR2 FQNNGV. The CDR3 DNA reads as TGTGCCAGCAGCTTATTCTTGTCAGGGGCGGGAGGGCCGAGATACGAGCAGTACTTC. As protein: CASSLFLSGAGGPRYEQYF.

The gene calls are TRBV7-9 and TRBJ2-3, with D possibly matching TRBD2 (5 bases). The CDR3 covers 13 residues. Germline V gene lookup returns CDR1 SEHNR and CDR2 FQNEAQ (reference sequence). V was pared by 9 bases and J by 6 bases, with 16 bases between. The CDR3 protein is CASVTGSGDTQYF. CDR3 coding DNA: TGTGCCAGTGTAACTGGATCGGGGGATACGCAGTATTTT.

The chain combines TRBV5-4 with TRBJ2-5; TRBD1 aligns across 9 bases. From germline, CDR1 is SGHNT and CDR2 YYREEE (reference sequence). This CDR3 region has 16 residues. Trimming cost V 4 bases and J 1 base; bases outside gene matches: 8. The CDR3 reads CASSLGTGRSQETQYF. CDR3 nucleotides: TGTGCCAGCAGCCTGGGGACAGGGAGGTCCCAAGAGACCCAGTACTTC. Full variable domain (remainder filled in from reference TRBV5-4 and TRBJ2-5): ETGVTQSPTHLIKTRGQQVTLRCSSQSGHNTVSWYQQALGQGPQFIFQYYREEENGRGNFPPRFSGLQFPNYSSELNVNALELDDSALYLCASSLGTGRSQETQYFGPGTRLLVL.

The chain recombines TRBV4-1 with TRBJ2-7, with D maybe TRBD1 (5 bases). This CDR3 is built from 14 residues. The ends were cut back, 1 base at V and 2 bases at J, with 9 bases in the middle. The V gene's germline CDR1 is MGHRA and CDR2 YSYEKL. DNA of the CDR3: TGCGCCAGCAGCCAAGGACAGCCTACCTACGAGCAGTACTTC. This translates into CASSQGQPTYEQYF.

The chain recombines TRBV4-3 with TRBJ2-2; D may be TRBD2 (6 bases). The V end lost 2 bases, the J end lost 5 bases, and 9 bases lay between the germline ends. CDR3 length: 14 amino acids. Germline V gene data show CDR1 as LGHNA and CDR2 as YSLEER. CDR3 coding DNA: TGCGCCAGCAGCCAACCAGCGGGTACCGGGGAGCTGTTTTTT. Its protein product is CASSQPAGTGELFF.

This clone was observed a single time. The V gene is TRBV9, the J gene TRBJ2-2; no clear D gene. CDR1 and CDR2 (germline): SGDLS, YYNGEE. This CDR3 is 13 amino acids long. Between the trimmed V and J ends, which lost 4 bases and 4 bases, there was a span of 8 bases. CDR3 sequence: CASSPVTTGELFF. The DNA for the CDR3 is TGTGCCAGCAGCCCAGTAACCACCGGGGAGCTGTTTTTT.

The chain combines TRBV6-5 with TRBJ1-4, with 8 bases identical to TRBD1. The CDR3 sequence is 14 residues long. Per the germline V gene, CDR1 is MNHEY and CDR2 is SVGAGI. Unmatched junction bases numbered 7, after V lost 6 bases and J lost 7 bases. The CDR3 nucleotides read TGTGCCAGCAGCCTCGGACAGGGTGGTGAAAAACTGTTTTTT. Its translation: CASSLGQGGEKLFF.

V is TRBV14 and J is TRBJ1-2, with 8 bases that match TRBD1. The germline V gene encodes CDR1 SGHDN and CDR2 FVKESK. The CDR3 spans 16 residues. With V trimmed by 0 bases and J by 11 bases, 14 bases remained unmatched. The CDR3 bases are TGTGCCAGCAGCCAAGAAGAATGGGGGACAGGTTTTCCATACACCTTC. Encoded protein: CASSQEEWGTGFPYTF. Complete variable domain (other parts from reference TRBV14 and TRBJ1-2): EAGVTQFPSHSVIEKGQTVTLRCDPISGHDNLYWYRRVMGKEIKFLLHFVKESKQDESGMPNNRFLAERTGGTYSTLKVQPAELEDSGVYFCASSQEEWGTGFPYTFGSGTRLTVV.

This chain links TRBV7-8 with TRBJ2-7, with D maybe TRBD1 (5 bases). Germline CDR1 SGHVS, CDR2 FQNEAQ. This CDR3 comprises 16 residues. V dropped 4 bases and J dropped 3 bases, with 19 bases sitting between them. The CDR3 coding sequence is TGTGCCAGCAGCTCGGCCGTGGGGCAGAATTTCTACGAGCAGTACTTC. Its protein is CASSSAVGQNFYEQYF.

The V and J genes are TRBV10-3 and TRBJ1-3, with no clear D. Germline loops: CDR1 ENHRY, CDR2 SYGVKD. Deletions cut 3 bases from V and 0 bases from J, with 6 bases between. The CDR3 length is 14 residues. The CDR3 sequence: CAISDVGSGNTIYF. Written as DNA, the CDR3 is TGTGCCATCAGTGATGTGGGCTCTGGAAACACCATATATTTT.

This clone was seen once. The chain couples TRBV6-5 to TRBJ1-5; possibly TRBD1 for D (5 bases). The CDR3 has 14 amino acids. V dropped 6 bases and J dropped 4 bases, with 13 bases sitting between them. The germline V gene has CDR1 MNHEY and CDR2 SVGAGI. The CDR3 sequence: CASSQTVRNQPQHF. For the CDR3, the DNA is TGTGCCAGCAGCCAGACAGTGAGGAATCAGCCCCAGCATTTT.

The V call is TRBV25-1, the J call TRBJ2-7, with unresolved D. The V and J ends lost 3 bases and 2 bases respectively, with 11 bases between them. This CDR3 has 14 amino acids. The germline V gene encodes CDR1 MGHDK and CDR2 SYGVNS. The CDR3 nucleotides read TGTGCCAGCAGTGACCGACACCCTCCCTACGAGCAGTACTTC. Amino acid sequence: CASSDRHPPYEQYF.

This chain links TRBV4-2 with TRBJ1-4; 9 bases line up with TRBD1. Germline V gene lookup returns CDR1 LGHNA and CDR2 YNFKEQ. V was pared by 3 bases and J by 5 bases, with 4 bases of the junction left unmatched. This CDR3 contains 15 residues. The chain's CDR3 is CASSHPGTGNEKLFF. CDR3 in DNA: TGTGCCAGCAGCCACCCCGGGACAGGGAATGAAAAACTGTTTTTT.

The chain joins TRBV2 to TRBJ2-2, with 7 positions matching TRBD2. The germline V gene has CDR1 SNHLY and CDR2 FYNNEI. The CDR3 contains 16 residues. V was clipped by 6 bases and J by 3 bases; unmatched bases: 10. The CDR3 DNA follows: TGTGCCAGCAGACGACAGAGCGGGGAACACACCGGGGAGCTGTTTTTT. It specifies CASRRQSGEHTGELFF.